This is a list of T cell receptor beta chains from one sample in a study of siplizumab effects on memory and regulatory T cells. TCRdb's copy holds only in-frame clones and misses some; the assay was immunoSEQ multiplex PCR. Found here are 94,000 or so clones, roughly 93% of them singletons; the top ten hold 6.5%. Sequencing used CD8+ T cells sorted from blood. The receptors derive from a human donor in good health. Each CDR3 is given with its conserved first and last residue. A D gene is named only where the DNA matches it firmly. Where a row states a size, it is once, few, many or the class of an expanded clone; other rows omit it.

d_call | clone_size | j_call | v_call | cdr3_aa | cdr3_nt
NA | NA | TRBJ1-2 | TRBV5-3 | CARSLVSGRNYGYTF | TGTGCCAGAAGCTTGGTGTCGGGCAGGAACTATGGCTACACCTTC
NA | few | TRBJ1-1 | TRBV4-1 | CASSQQRNEAFF | TGCGCCAGCAGCCAACAGAGAAATGAAGCTTTCTTT
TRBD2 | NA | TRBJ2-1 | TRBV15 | CATSTTSGRAVVNEQFF | TGTGCCACCAGCACGACTAGCGGGAGGGCCGTGGTGAATGAGCAGTTCTTC
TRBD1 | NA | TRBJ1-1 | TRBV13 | CASSQRDRGPEAFF | TGTGCCAGCAGCCAGCGGGACAGGGGGCCTGAAGCTTTCTTT
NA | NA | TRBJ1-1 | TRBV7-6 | CASSFWANNTEAFF | TGTGCCAGCAGCTTTTGGGCGAACAACACTGAAGCTTTCTTT
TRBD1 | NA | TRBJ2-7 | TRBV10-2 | CASSSLGTEPYEQYF | TGCGCCAGCAGTAGTTTAGGGACAGAACCTTACGAGCAGTACTTC
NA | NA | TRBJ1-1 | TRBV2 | CASSETDTEAFF | TGTGCCAGCAGTGAAACGGATACTGAAGCTTTCTTT
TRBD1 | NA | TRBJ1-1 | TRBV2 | CASRETGGANTEAFF | TGTGCCAGCAGGGAGACAGGGGGCGCGAACACTGAAGCTTTCTTT
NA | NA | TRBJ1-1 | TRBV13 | CASRITGGNTEAFF | TGTGCCAGTCGGATTACGGGCGGGAACACTGAAGCTTTCTTT
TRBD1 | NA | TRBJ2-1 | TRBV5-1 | CASSPGTGRAYNEQFF | TGCGCCAGCAGCCCCGGGACAGGGAGGGCCTACAATGAGCAGTTCTTC
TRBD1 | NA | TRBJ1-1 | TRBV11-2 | CASRTTGGISEAFF | TGTGCCAGCAGAACCACAGGGGGAATCTCTGAAGCTTTCTTT
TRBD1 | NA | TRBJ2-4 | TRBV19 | CASSIDTGGKNIQYF | TGTGCCAGTAGTATAGATACAGGGGGCAAAAACATTCAGTACTTC
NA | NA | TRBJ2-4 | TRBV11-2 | CASSLVWGAKNIQYF | TGTGCCAGCAGCTTAGTTTGGGGAGCCAAAAACATTCAGTACTTC
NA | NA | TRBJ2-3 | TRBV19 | CASSNGGADTQYF | TGTGCCAGTAGTAACGGCGGAGCAGATACGCAGTATTTT
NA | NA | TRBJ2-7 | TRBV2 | CASSEAGSVSSYEQYF | TGTGCCAGCAGTGAAGCTGGGTCGGTAAGCTCCTACGAGCAGTACTTC
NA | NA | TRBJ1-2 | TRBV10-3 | CAISENRDIAYGYTF | TGTGCCATCAGTGAGAACCGGGACATCGCCTATGGCTACACCTTC
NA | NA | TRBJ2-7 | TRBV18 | CASSQGQEQYF | TGTGCCAGCTCACAGGGGCAAGAGCAGTACTTC
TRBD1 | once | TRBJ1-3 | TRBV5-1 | CASSQAGTGAGNTIYF | TGCGCCAGCAGCCAAGCCGGGACAGGGGCCGGAAACACCATATATTTT
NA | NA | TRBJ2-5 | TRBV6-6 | CASSPQGYETQYF | TGTGCCAGCAGCCCCCAGGGATACGAGACCCAGTACTTC
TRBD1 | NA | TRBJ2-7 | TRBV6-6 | CASSPPGTGVRQYF | TGTGCCAGCAGTCCACCGGGAACAGGGGTTCGGCAGTACTTC
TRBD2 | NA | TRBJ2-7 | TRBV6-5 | CASSKTSAVGYEQYF | TGTGCCAGCAGTAAGACTAGCGCGGTCGGGTACGAGCAGTACTTC
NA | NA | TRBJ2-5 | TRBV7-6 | CASTHAWGAGETQYF | TGTGCCAGCACCCACGCTTGGGGGGCGGGTGAGACCCAGTACTTC
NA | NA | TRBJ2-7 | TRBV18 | CASSPLGASYEQYF | TGTGCCAGCTCACCACTAGGGGCCTCCTACGAGCAGTACTTC
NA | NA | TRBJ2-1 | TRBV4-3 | CASSQERGSSYNEQFF | TGCGCCAGCAGCCAAGAAAGGGGGAGCTCCTACAATGAGCAGTTCTTC
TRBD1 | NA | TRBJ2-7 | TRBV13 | CASSAGTGSYEQYF | TGTGCCAGCAGCGCCGGGACAGGTTCTTACGAGCAGTACTTC
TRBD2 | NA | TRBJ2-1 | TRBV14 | CASSTGLAGLNEQFF | TGTGCCAGCAGCACCGGACTAGCGGGGCTCAATGAGCAGTTCTTC
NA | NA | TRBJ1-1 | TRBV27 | CASSLAGNTEAFF | TGTGCCAGCAGTTTAGCCGGGAACACTGAAGCTTTCTTT
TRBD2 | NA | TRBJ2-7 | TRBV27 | CASSPNSGRAYEQYF | TGTGCCAGCAGTCCGAATAGCGGGAGAGCCTACGAGCAGTACTTC
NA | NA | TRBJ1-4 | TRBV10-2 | CASRAGAANEKLFF | TGCGCCAGCAGGGCGGGGGCGGCTAATGAAAAACTGTTTTTT
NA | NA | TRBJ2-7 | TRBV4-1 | CASSQLPGHISSSYEQYF | TGCGCCAGCAGCCAACTTCCGGGACACATTTCGAGCTCCTACGAGCAGTACTTC
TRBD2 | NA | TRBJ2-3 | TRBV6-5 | CASSYLTSGGTDTQYF | TGTGCCAGCAGTTACCTTACTAGCGGGGGCACAGATACGCAGTATTTT
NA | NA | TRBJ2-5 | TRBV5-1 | CASSDPNQETQYF | TGCGCCAGCAGCGACCCGAACCAAGAGACCCAGTACTTC
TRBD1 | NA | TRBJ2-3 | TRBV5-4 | CASSQRGTGWSTQYF | TGTGCCAGCAGCCAGCGAGGGACAGGGTGGAGCACGCAGTATTTT
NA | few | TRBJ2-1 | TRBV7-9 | CASSLNTEVRGEQFF | TGTGCCAGCAGTCTAAATACGGAAGTCCGAGGTGAGCAGTTCTTC
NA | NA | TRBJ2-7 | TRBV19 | CASSPFLRSDYEQYF | TGTGCCAGTAGTCCGTTTCTAAGGTCAGACTACGAGCAGTACTTC
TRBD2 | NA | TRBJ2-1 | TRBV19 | CASSMWRVAGVSEQFF | TGTGCCAGTAGTATGTGGAGAGTAGCGGGAGTTTCTGAGCAGTTCTTC
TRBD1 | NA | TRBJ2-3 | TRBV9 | CASSARTGETSTDTQYF | TGTGCCAGCAGCGCGCGGACAGGGGAAACTAGCACAGATACGCAGTATTTT
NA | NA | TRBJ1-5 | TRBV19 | CASKGSGWSNQPQHF | TGTGCCAGTAAGGGGTCCGGGTGGAGCAATCAGCCCCAGCATTTT
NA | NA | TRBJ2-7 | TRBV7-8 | CASSPPSAGSSYEQYF | TGTGCCAGCAGCCCCCCGTCGGCAGGGAGCTCCTACGAGCAGTACTTC
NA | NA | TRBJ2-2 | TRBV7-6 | CATIPSRDYASGELFF | TGTGCCACCATCCCCTCAAGGGATTATGCTTCCGGGGAGCTGTTTTTT
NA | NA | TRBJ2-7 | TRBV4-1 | CASSQDYDRRPYEQYF | TGCGCCAGCAGCCAAGATTACGACCGCAGACCCTACGAGCAGTACTTC
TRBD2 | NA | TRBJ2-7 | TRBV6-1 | CASSDGLAGPYEQYF | TGTGCCAGCAGTGATGGACTAGCGGGACCCTACGAGCAGTACTTC
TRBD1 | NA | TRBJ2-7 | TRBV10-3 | CAISEGWTGSSHEQYF | TGTGCCATCAGTGAAGGGTGGACAGGGTCAAGTCACGAGCAGTACTTC
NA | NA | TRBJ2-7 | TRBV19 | CASSQRDRSSYEQYF | TGTGCCAGTAGCCAGAGGGACCGTAGCTCCTACGAGCAGTACTTC
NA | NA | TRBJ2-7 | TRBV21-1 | CASSKGDSSSYEQYF | TGTGCCAGCAGCAAAGGGGACTCCTCCTCCTACGAGCAGTACTTC
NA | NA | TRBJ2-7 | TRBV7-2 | CASSLARAPSYEQYF | TGTGCCAGCAGCTTAGCTCGAGCGCCCTCCTACGAGCAGTACTTC
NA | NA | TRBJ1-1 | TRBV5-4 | CASSLEGRGEAEAFF | TGTGCCAGCAGCTTGGAAGGACGGGGAGAGGCTGAAGCTTTCTTT
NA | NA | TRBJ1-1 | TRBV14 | CASSQDSGATEAFF | TGTGCCAGCAGCCAAGATTCAGGGGCCACTGAAGCTTTCTTT
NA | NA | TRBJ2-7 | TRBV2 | CASSVWPNEQYF | TGTGCCAGCAGTGTTTGGCCTAACGAGCAGTACTTC
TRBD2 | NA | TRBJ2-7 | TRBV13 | CASSLIELAGGEQYF | TGTGCCAGCAGCTTAATAGAGCTAGCGGGAGGCGAGCAGTACTTC
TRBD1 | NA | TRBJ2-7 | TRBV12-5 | CASGLDDRGDEQYF | TGTGCTAGTGGTTTGGACGACAGGGGTGACGAGCAGTACTTC
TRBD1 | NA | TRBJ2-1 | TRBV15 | CATRGNRGLFNEQFF | TGTGCCACCAGGGGGAACAGGGGGCTTTTCAATGAGCAGTTCTTC
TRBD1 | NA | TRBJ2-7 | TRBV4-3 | CASSIGAGTAYEQYF | TGCGCCAGCAGCATAGGAGCCGGGACAGCCTACGAGCAGTACTTC
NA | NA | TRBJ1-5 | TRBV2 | CASSEAPVGQPQHF | TGTGCCAGCAGTGAAGCCCCCGTCGGGCAGCCCCAGCATTTT
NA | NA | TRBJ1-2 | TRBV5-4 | CASVAMGGYTF | TGTGCCAGCGTCGCTATGGGGGGCTACACCTTC